These T cell receptor beta chains were read from a single sample in a study of early T cells in non-severe SARS-CoV-2 infection. TCRdb passed the 5' RACE reads through MiXCR, listing each CDR3 protein once. Among around 100,000 distinct CDR3 sequences listed, 16% were seen once. Sequencing was carried out using whole blood. Receptors originate from an adult who was a healthcare worker with PCR-confirmed SARS-CoV-2 infection or an uninfected control (not recorded which). Each CDR3 is given with its conserved first and last residue. D genes are given only for firm matches. Only part of the rows carry a size: once, few, many, or a class if the clone is expanded.

v_gene	d_gene	abundance	j_gene	CDR3aa	CDR3nt
TRBV12-5	TRBD2	few	TRBJ2-7	CASGLSAGVSEQYF	TGTGCTAGTGGTTTATCCGCGGGAGTAAGCGAGCAGTACTTC
TRBV5-4	-	-	TRBJ2-7	CASSPSDGSYEQYF	TGTGCCAGCAGCCCATCGGACGGATCCTACGAGCAGTACTTC
TRBV2	TRBD2	many	TRBJ2-5	CASSEGLQETQYF	TGTGCCAGCAGTGAGGGACTACAAGAGACCCAGTACTTC
TRBV14	-	-	TRBJ2-1	CASSQAYGANEQFF	TGTGCCAGCAGCCAAGCATATGGGGCCAATGAGCAGTTCTTC
TRBV10-3	-	many	TRBJ1-6	CAISESGANSPLHF	TGTGCCATCAGTGAGTCCGGGGCGAATTCACCCCTCCACTTT
TRBV6-5	-	few	TRBJ2-1	CASRQPGWGDSYNEQFF	TGTGCCAGCAGACAACCAGGATGGGGGGACTCCTACAATGAGCAGTTCTTC
TRBV4-3	-	-	TRBJ2-1	CASSRGFYGNEQFF	TGCGCCAGCAGCCGGGGCTTTTACGGCAATGAGCAGTTCTTC
TRBV20-1	-	many	TRBJ2-7	CSARIDLRDEQYF	TGCAGTGCTAGGATTGACCTCAGGGACGAGCAGTACTTC
TRBV5-4	TRBD1	-	TRBJ1-6	CASSGDSSSYNSPLHF	TGTGCCAGCAGCGGGGACAGCAGCTCCTATAATTCACCCCTCCACTTT
TRBV28	-	many	TRBJ1-2	CASSPRGASGYTF	TGTGCCAGCAGTCCGCGGGGGGCCTCTGGCTACACCTTC
TRBV29-1	TRBD1	many	TRBJ1-1	CSVDGDRGPGPKNEAFF	TGCAGCGTTGATGGTGACAGGGGACCGGGGCCCAAAAATGAAGCTTTCTTT
TRBV28	TRBD2	-	TRBJ2-1	CASSRLAGVTYNEQFF	TGTGCCAGCAGCAGACTAGCGGGAGTTACCTACAATGAGCAGTTCTTC
TRBV9	-	many	TRBJ2-1	CASSLQGDSYNEQFF	TGTGCCAGCAGCCTACAGGGTGACTCCTACAATGAGCAGTTCTTC
TRBV6-5	TRBD1	many	TRBJ1-2	CASSETGIDGYTF	TGTGCCAGCAGTGAGACAGGGATCGATGGCTACACCTTC
TRBV11-2	-	many	TRBJ1-1	CASSKIAGRNTEAFF	TGTGCCAGCAGTAAAATCGCAGGGAGAAACACTGAAGCTTTCTTT
TRBV11-2	-	-	TRBJ1-6	CASTMRGEWDSPLHF	TGTGCCAGCACCATGAGGGGGGAGTGGGATTCACCCCTCCACTTT
TRBV27	TRBD1	-	TRBJ2-7	CASRPGQGPYEQYF	TGTGCCAGCAGACCCGGACAGGGACCCTACGAGCAGTACTTC
TRBV19	TRBD2	few	TRBJ2-7	CASSSGTAGTSDAEQYF	TGTGCCAGTAGTTCCGGGACAGCTGGGACTAGCGACGCCGAGCAGTACTTC
TRBV4-2	-	-	TRBJ1-4	CASSQDVREGTNEKLFF	TGTGCCAGCAGCCAAGATGTCCGGGAAGGAACTAATGAAAAACTGTTTTTT
TRBV7-2	-	-	TRBJ2-2	CASSANTGELFF	TGTGCCAGCAGCGCAAACACCGGGGAGCTGTTTTTT
TRBV30	-	few	TRBJ2-7	CAWSVFRAAYEQYF	TGTGCCTGGAGTGTATTCAGGGCCGCCTACGAGCAGTACTTC
TRBV7-8	-	-	TRBJ2-7	CASSILNYEQYF	TGTGCCAGCAGCATATTAAATTACGAGCAGTACTTC
TRBV9	TRBD1	-	TRBJ1-4	CASSASGTGEEKLFF	TGTGCCAGCAGCGCCTCCGGGACAGGGGAGGAAAAACTGTTTTTT
TRBV5-1	TRBD1	-	TRBJ1-1	CASSLARGTTEAFF	TGCGCCAGCAGCTTGGCCAGGGGGACCACTGAAGCTTTCTTT
TRBV21-1	-	few	TRBJ2-1	CASSLRKSVKAHNEQFF	TGTGCCAGCAGCCTCAGAAAGAGCGTGAAAGCCCACAATGAGCAGTTCTTC
TRBV20-1	TRBD1	few	TRBJ1-2	CSASTGAAGYTF	TGCAGTGCATCGACAGGGGCTGCTGGCTACACCTTC
TRBV7-2	-	few	TRBJ1-6	CASSGVGSPLHF	TGTGCCAGCAGCGGGGTTGGTTCACCCCTCCACTTT
TRBV6-2/TRBV6-3	TRBD1	-	TRBJ1-1	CANSTDRGPGAFF	TGTGCCAACAGTACCGACAGGGGGCCGGGAGCTTTCTTT
TRBV7-6	-	many	TRBJ1-5	CASSLDPFEPQHF	TGTGCCAGCAGCTTAGACCCGTTCGAGCCCCAGCATTTT
TRBV15	TRBD1	many	TRBJ2-2	CATSRSDRDPIGELFF	TGTGCCACCAGCAGATCCGACAGGGATCCGATCGGGGAGCTGTTTTTT
TRBV11-3	-	many	TRBJ2-7	CASCPTGPDSSYEQYF	TGTGCCAGCTGCCCCACCGGACCGGACAGCTCCTACGAGCAGTACTTC
TRBV30	TRBD2	few	TRBJ2-3	CAWSDKAGSTDTQYF	TGTGCCTGGAGCGACAAAGCGGGATCCACAGATACGCAGTATTTT
TRBV27	-	-	TRBJ2-7	CASSGDRSYEQYF	TGTGCCAGCAGCGGGGACCGCTCCTACGAGCAGTACTTC
TRBV10-3	TRBD1	many	TRBJ2-7	CAISGGQGDEQYF	TGTGCCATCAGTGGGGGACAGGGGGACGAGCAGTACTTC
TRBV7-9	TRBD2	many	TRBJ2-7	CASVISGGASEQYF	TGTGCCAGCGTGATAAGCGGGGGGGCCTCCGAGCAGTACTTC
TRBV12-3/TRBV12-4	-	-	TRBJ2-2	CASSFQGRGTGELFF	TGTGCCAGCAGTTTTCAGGGGCGCGGCACCGGGGAGCTGTTTTTT
TRBV28	TRBD1	-	TRBJ1-1	CASSPGGARSNTEAFF	TGTGCCAGCAGTCCAGGGGGGGCAAGGTCGAACACTGAAGCTTTCTTT
TRBV20-1	-	few	TRBJ2-7	CSARGGLLVEQYF	TGCAGTGCTAGAGGGGGGCTCCTAGTCGAGCAGTACTTC
TRBV30	-	-	TRBJ2-2	CAWSVVSTGELFF	TGTGCCTGGAGTGTGGTCTCCACCGGGGAGCTGTTTTTT
TRBV2	TRBD2	many	TRBJ2-7	CASSRNPSGGYEQYF	TGTGCCAGCAGCCGAAACCCTAGCGGAGGGTACGAGCAGTACTTC
TRBV7-6	TRBD2	few	TRBJ2-2	CASSRRLAGFTGELFF	TGTGCCAGCAGCCGAAGACTAGCGGGGTTCACCGGGGAGCTGTTTTTT
TRBV12-3/TRBV12-4	-	-	TRBJ1-2	CASSLSRQARGYTF	TGTGCCAGCAGTTTGTCCCGACAGGCGCGCGGCTACACCTTC
TRBV27	TRBD2	-	TRBJ2-2	CAIGTSANTGELFF	TGTGCCATCGGGACTAGCGCGAACACCGGGGAGCTGTTTTTT
TRBV20-1	-	few	TRBJ2-1	CSANPGTDYNEQFF	TGCAGTGCCAACCCCGGGACTGACTACAATGAGCAGTTCTTC
TRBV28	TRBD1	-	TRBJ1-1	CASSLTDRGGLEAFF	TGTGCCAGCAGCCTGACGGACAGGGGGGGTTTGGAAGCTTTCTTT
TRBV11-2	TRBD1	-	TRBJ1-1	CASSLQGGMNTEAFF	TGTGCCAGCAGCTTACAGGGGGGCATGAACACTGAAGCTTTCTTT
TRBV28	TRBD1	few	TRBJ1-3	CASSLTGGSGNTIYF	TGTGCCAGCAGTTTGACAGGGGGCTCTGGAAACACCATATATTTT